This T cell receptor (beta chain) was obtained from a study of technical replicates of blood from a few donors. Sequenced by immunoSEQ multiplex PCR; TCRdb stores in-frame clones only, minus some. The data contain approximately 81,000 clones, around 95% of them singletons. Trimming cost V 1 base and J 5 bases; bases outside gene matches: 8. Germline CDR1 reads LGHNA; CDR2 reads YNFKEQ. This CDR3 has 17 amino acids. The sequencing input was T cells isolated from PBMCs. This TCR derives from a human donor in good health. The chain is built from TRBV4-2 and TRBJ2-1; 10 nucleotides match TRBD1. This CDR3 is CASSQALGQGSNNEQFF. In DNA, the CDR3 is TGTGCCAGCAGCCAAGCCTTGGGACAGGGGAGTAACAATGAGCAGTTCTTC.